The rows below give T cell receptor beta chains drawn from one sample of a study of cytomegalovirus exposure and HLA in healthy donors. The protocol was immunoSEQ multiplex PCR, while the TCRdb copy is restricted to in-frame clones and leaves out a portion. The data show about 190,000 clones, roughly four fifths seen once. The sequenced sample was PBMCs. Receptor source: a young woman in good health and CMV-seronegative. Each CDR3 is given with its conserved first and last residue. The D gene is left open where the match is weak.

D,J,V,CDR3
TRBD1,TRBJ2-7,TRBV6-6,CASSYQGDRLIYEQYF
TRBD2,TRBJ2-7,TRBV5-4,CASSLGSGREEQYF
-,TRBJ2-2,TRBV10-3,CAISQGQNTGELFF
TRBD1,TRBJ2-6,TRBV6-1,CASSGGTGVVGANVLTF
TRBD2,TRBJ2-5,TRBV11-2,CASTPLAGEETQYF
-,TRBJ1-2,TRBV6-6,CASSYSSGAGGYTF
-,TRBJ1-2,TRBV28,CASSSTGLRDDGYTF
-,TRBJ2-1,TRBV10-1,CASSEILNEQFF
TRBD1,TRBJ1-4,TRBV7-2,CASSLVTGPEKLFF
TRBD1,TRBJ2-3,TRBV2,CASSELGTDLSGTDTQYF